The clone carrying this T cell receptor (beta chain) appeared once. The time point was: peripheral blood 6 weeks after treatment start. Individual patients had between 1 and 8 samples, taken pretreatment and on-treatment. This record belongs to a study of PD-L1 blockade in urothelial cancer. At the level of the study: Prior regimens of chemotherapy numbered 0 to 3 per patient. Blood underwent analysis 3 weeks (second dose) and 6 weeks after treatment began.

V was trimmed by 7 bases and J by 4 bases, leaving 18 bases between them. The germline gives CDR1 SGDLS, CDR2 YYNGEE. This CDR3 has 15 residues. The protocol was immunoSEQ multiplex PCR, while the TCRdb copy is restricted to in-frame clones and leaves out a portion. The sample lists approximately 44,000 clones, 91% occurring once. The source is a man between 65 and 79 years old with urothelial cancer. The rearrangement joins TRBV9 to TRBJ1-3, with TRBD1 as a possible D gene (6 bases). Sequencing was performed on PBMCs, taken around atezolizumab (anti-PD-L1) treatment. The CDR3 spells CASGGPGRFGNTIYF. Here the CDR3 DNA reads TGTGCCAGCGGGGGCCCAGGGCGGTTCGGAAACACCATATATTTT.